The rows below give T cell receptor beta chains drawn from one sample of a study of T cell responses to AZD1222 COVID-19 vaccine. Profiled with immunoSEQ multiplex PCR; TCRdb holds only in-frame clones, not every one. The sample shows approximately 150,000 clones, 85% to 95% of them seen only once. Sequenced here: peripheral blood, sampled on day 0 of AZD1222 vaccination. These TCRs come from an adult in good health. Both conserved end residues are part of each CDR3. The D gene is left open where the match is weak. Expanded clones are given a class, and other clones once, few, many or no size at all.

size	V	J	D	DNA	CDR3
-	TRBV2	TRBJ1-3	TRBD1	TGTGCCAGCAGTGTCGGGACAGGGATCTCTGGAAACACCATATATTTT	CASSVGTGISGNTIYF
once	TRBV3-1/TRBV3-2	TRBJ2-1	-	TGTGCCAGCAGCCCTAGACTGGGGGGGGCCAGCAATGAGCAGTTCTTC	CASSPRLGGASNEQFF
-	TRBV6-2/TRBV6-3	TRBJ2-7	TRBD1	TGTGCCAGCAGTTACTCCACCGGGACAGGGCGAGAGCAGTACTTC	CASSYSTGTGREQYF
-	TRBV29-1	TRBJ2-5	-	TGCAGCGCCGTAGTGGCGACAGAGACCCAGTACTTC	CSAVVATETQYF
-	TRBV7-2	TRBJ2-2	-	TGTGCCAGCAGACTAACTAGGGGTTGGGGCAACACCGGGGAGCTGTTTTTT	CASRLTRGWGNTGELFF
few	TRBV14	TRBJ1-4	TRBD1	TGTGCCAGCAGCCAAGTACAGGGGGCTTTTGAAAAACTGTTTTTT	CASSQVQGAFEKLFF
-	TRBV4-1	TRBJ2-1	TRBD2	TGCGCCAGCAGCCAAGACCCGGGGGGGCCGGGTGAGCAGTTCTTC	CASSQDPGGPGEQFF
-	TRBV27	TRBJ1-1	-	TGTGCCAGCAAACTTAGGGCGCCGCGCACTGAAGCTTTCTTT	CASKLRAPRTEAFF
-	TRBV7-2	TRBJ2-5	-	TGTGCCAGCAGCTTTGACCGCGGGACCCAGTACTTC	CASSFDRGTQYF
many	TRBV5-1	TRBJ2-2	-	TGCGCCAGCAGCTTGGGCAGTTATACCGGGGAGCTGTTTTTT	CASSLGSYTGELFF